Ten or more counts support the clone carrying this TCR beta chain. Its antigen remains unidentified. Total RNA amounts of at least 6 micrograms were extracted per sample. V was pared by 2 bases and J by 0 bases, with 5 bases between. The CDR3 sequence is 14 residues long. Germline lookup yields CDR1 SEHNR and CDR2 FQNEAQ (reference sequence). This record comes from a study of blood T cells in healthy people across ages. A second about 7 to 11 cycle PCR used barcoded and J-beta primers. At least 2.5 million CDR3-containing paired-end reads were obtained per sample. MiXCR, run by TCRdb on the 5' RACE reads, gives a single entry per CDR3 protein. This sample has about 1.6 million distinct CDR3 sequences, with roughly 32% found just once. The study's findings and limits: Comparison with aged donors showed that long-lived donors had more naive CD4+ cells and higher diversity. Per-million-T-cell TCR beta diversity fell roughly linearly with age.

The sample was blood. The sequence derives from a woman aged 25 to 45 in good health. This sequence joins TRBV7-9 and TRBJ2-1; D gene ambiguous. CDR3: CASSLSASYNEQFF. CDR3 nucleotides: TGTGCCAGCAGCTTAAGCGCCTCCTACAATGAGCAGTTCTTC.